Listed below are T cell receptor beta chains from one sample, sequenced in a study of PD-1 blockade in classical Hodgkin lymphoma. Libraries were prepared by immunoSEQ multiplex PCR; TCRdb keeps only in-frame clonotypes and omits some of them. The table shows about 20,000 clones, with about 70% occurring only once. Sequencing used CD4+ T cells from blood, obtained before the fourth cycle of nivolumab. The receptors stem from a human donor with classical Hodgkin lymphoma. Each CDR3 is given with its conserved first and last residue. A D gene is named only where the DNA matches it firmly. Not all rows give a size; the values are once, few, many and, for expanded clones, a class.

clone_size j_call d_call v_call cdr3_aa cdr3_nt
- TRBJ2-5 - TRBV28 CASSLPGGNSQETQYF TGTGCCAGCAGTTTGCCCGGGGGCAATAGCCAAGAGACCCAGTACTTC
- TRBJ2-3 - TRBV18 CASSPRQSTDTQYF TGTGCCAGCTCACCCCGACAAAGCACAGATACGCAGTATTTT
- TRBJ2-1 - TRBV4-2 CASSQEGRGDNEQFF TGTGCCAGCAGCCAAGAGGGTCGGGGAGACAATGAGCAGTTCTTC
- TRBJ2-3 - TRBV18 CASSPGRAGTQYF TGTGCCAGCTCACCAGGACGCGCGGGGACGCAGTATTTT
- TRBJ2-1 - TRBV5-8 CASSLEGSTYNEQFF TGTGCCAGCAGCTTGGAGGGGTCGACCTACAATGAGCAGTTCTTC
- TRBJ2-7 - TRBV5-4 CASSIQTNPYEQYF TGTGCCAGCAGCATACAGACGAACCCCTACGAGCAGTACTTC
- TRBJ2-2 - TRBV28 CASSLRGQTNTGELFF TGTGCCAGCAGTTTGCGGGGACAGACGAACACCGGGGAGCTGTTTTTT
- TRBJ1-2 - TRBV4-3 CASSQGGGRTSYGYTF TGCGCCAGCAGCCAGGGGGGGGGCAGAACCTCCTATGGCTACACCTTC
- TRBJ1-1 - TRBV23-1 CASSQSQTPPTEAFF TGCGCCAGCAGTCAATCTCAGACACCGCCCACTGAAGCTTTCTTT
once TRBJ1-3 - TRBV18 CASSPGPLGNTIYF TGTGCCAGCTCACCGGGCCCTCTAGGAAACACCATATATTTT
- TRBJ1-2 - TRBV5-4 CASSLGDGGLGYGYTF TGTGCCAGCAGCTTGGGGGATGGGGGACTCGGCTATGGCTACACCTTC
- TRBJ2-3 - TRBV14 CASSEWGDTQYF TGTGCCAGCAGTGAATGGGGAGATACGCAGTATTTT
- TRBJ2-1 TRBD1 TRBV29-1 CSVRDRGWDNEQFF TGCAGCGTGCGGGACAGGGGTTGGGACAATGAGCAGTTCTTC